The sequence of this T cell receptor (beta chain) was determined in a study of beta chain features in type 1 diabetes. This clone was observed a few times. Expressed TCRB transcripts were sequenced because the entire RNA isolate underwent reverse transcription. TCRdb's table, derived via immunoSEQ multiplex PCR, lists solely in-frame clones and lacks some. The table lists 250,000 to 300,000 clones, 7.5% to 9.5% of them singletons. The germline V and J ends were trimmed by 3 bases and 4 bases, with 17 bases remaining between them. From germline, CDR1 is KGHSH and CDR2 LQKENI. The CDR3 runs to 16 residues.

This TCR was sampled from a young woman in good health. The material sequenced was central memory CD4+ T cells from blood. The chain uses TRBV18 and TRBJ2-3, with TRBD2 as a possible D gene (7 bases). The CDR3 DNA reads TGTGCCAGCTCACCGAATAGGGGGGGAGCTTCAGATACGCAGTATTTT. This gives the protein CASSPNRGGASDTQYF. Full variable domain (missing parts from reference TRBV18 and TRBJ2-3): NAGVMQNPRHLVRRRGQEARLRCSPMKGHSHVYWYRQLPEEGLKFMVYLQKENIIDESGMPKERFSAEFPKEGPSILRIQQVVRGDSAAYFCASSPNRGGASDTQYFGPGTRLTVL.